This T cell receptor (beta chain) was found in a study of T cell responses to AZD1222 COVID-19 vaccine (dated by TCRdb to about 2021). About the study as a whole: AZD1222 recipients with second doses at about 4 weeks or about 12 weeks were pooled, because spike-specific TCR depth and breadth did not differ between schedules. TCR sequencing covered 233 trial participants: nearly 210 given two doses of AZD1222 and approximately 26 given two doses of MenACWY control vaccine. Enrollment into the trials was organized by age into subgroups of 18-55, 56-69 and 70-plus years, and those subgroups contained 148, 28 and 57 TCR-sequenced participants, respectively.

Overall study results and their limits: In the small 56-69-year group, the increase in depth fell short of significance, most likely because of low power. Reportedly, close to half of the unique spike-specific TCRs recognized epitopes lying outside the regions that are mutated in the B.1.351 and B.1.1.7 variants. Only five or six AZD1222 recipients were SARS-CoV-2 seropositive at baseline, limiting conclusions about previously exposed vaccinees. Because no day 14 peak-response samples were available, the repertoires could be characterized only after the peak T cell response. After two AZD1222 doses, both the breadth and the depth of spike-specific TCRs were significantly higher than at day 0 and than in MenACWY recipients. Most participants were white British and females outnumbered males, and the authors suggested that clonal diversity may have been underestimated. The vaccine-associated CD4 TCRs covered the entire spike protein, and the dominant responses fell in regions 160-218 and 743-854.

The time point label on this specimen signifies: baseline before first vaccination. Samples from vaccinated people were obtained from the UK trials COV001 and COV002, which included a single-blind randomized controlled phase 2/3 trial of AZD1222 (ChAdOx1 nCoV-19) in healthy adults. For TCRbeta chain sequencing, PBMC samples were collected from trial participants at day 0 and at day 28 after the second dose. Note on this clone: This clone's antigen is unknown. Base qualities are not at hand, and no much larger clone is one base apart.

The CDR3 regions of human TCRbeta chains were analyzed by immunosequencing. The authors' pipeline ran thus. TCRs in the repertoires were compared against a reference library of SARS-CoV-2-specific TCRs that had been generated with the MIRA antigen-specificity platform. Breadth meant the fraction of unique TCRs that were SARS-CoV-2-associated, whereas depth meant the fraction of total T cells that were SARS-CoV-2-associated. Using the MIRA data, each spike-specific TCR was mapped to the spike region that the TCR reacts to and placed in a CD4 or CD8 class. Log10-transformed breadth and depth values were compared by one-way ANOVA with Sidak's multiple comparisons tests. In its TCRdb copy, this immuneACCESS table keeps in-frame sequences only and misses some clones. Where compared with another copy, unresolved V genes explain less than half of these, and the others have no known cause. V, J and clone size were drawn from that table, and D and trimming were deduced from the DNA. In all, the sample holds about 130,000 clones, and nearly 95% of those were seen once. The leading ten clones occupy 5% to 7% of the sample.

The sample in question was peripheral blood, obtained on day 0 of AZD1222 vaccination. The TCR originated in an adult in good health.

The CDR3 here reads CASSLGLEPGQGGYGYTF. The DNA reads as follows: TGTGCCAGCAGCTTAGGCCTCGAACCGGGACAGGGTGGGTATGGCTACACCTTC. The chain is made from TRBV13 and TRBJ1-2, with 9 central nucleotides matching TRBD1. The CDR3 numbers 18 residues from cysteine through phenylalanine. Only the CDR3 part of the read is kept: 54 bases, read in frame from the first base. Trimmed from V: 0 bases; trimmed from J: 5 bases; junction bases lacking a gene match: 13. The CDR1 and CDR2 encoded by the germline V gene (reference sequence) are PRHDT and FYEKMQ. Extended through the reference TRBV13 and TRBJ1-2 proteins, this CDR3 yields the full variable domain: AAGVIQSPRHLIKEKRETATLKCYPIPRHDTVYWYQQGPGQDPQFLISFYEKMQSDKGSIPDRFSAQQFSDYHSELNMSSLELGDSALYFCASSLGLEPGQGGYGYTFGSGTRLTVV.